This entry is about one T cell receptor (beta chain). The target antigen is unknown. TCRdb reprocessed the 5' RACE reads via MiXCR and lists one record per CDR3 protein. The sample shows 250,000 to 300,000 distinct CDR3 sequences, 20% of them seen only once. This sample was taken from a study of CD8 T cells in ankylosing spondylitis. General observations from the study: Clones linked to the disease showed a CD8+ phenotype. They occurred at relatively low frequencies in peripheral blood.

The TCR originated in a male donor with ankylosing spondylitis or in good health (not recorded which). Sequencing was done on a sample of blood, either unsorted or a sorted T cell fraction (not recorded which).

Written as DNA, the CDR3 is TGTGCCAGCAGCCAAGAGGCCGGCTACACCTTC. Residues: CASSQEAGYTF. The chain is built from TRBV3-1 and TRBJ1-2, with no clear D. Germline-derived CDR1 and CDR2 are LGHDT and YNNKEL (reference sequence). Trimming removed 0 bases at V and 8 bases at J, with 4 bases between. The length of the CDR3 is 11 residues.